The 7 T cell receptor beta chains reported below all come from one sample, sequenced in a study of blood T cells in healthy people across ages. It was with a sample-barcoded 5' primer and a J-beta primer mix that a second PCR of roughly 7 to 12 cycles was run. TCRdb recomputed calls from the 5' RACE reads with MiXCR, one row per CDR3 protein. The sample holds more than 1,400,000 distinct CDR3 sequences, 42% seen once. The sample consisted of blood. Every receptor here comes from a woman between 18 and 30 years old in good health.

This clonotype was seen a handful of times. The chain uses TRBV4-2 and TRBJ2-5; D unresolved. The V and J ends lost 0 bases and 7 bases respectively, with 12 bases between them. This CDR3 comprises 14 residues. Looked up from germline, CDR1 is LGHNA and CDR2 is YNFKEQ. For the CDR3, the DNA is TGTGCCAGCAGCCAAGATCGGTGGGTCGGGACCCAGTACTTC. Protein product: CASSQDRWVGTQYF.

This clonotype was counted a few times. The chain is built from TRBV7-2 and TRBJ1-6, with D uncertain. The CDR3 is made up of 18 amino acids. Looked up from germline, CDR1 is SGHTA and CDR2 is FQGNSA. The ends were cut back, 3 bases at V and 0 bases at J, with 15 bases in the middle. The CDR3 loop is CASSFLPTASSYNSPLHF. CDR3 DNA: TGTGCCAGCAGCTTTCTTCCCACGGCGAGCTCCTATAATTCACCCCTCCACTTT.

The V call is TRBV5-5, the J call TRBJ1-1; D not certain. Trimming took 1 base from V and 0 from J, leaving 10 bases between them. The V gene's germline CDR1 is SGHKS and CDR2 YYEKEE (reference sequence). The CDR3 contains 15 residues. The CDR3 here is CASSLIGLMNTEAFF. CDR3 DNA sequence: TGTGCCAGCAGCTTGATAGGGCTCATGAACACTGAAGCTTTCTTT.

This sequence joins TRBV5-1 and TRBJ2-5, with TRBD2 as a possible D gene (6 bases). Germline V CDR1 and CDR2: SGHRS, YFSETQ. V lost 8 bases to trimming and J lost 4 bases, with 12 bases between them. This CDR3 spans 12 amino acids. The CDR3 region is CASFGTVETQYF. DNA for the CDR3: TGCGCCAGTTTTGGGACTGTAGAGACCCAGTACTTC.

This clonotype was recorded many times. This chain links TRBV2 with TRBJ2-1; 10 bases match TRBD2. CDR3 length: 15 residues. Germline V gene sequence: CDR1 SNHLY, CDR2 FYNNEI. V lost 2 bases to trimming and J lost 6 bases; unmatched junction nucleotides: 4. CDR3 amino acids: CASSELPSGSNEQFF. In nucleotides, the CDR3 is TGTGCCAGCAGTGAATTGCCTAGCGGGAGCAATGAGCAGTTCTTC.

J is TRBJ2-5 and V is TRBV20-1; TRBD2 matches 12 bases. Germline trimming cut 2 bases from V and 11 bases from J; bases unmatched to any gene: 12. This CDR3 spans 15 amino acids. The V gene's germline CDR1 is DFQATT and CDR2 SNEGSKA (reference sequence). The CDR3 bases are TGCAGTGCTAGAAAAGGACTAGCGGGGCCCAATGAGCAGTACTTC. Translated: CSARKGLAGPNEQYF.

As DNA, the CDR3 is TGTGCCAGCAGCGTAGACAGATCCAATGAGCAGTTCTTC. It translates to CASSVDRSNEQFF. The rearrangement links TRBV9 to TRBJ2-1; no firm D call. The V end was cut by 0 bases, the J end by 6 bases, with 7 bases between. Germline values: CDR1 SGDLS, CDR2 YYNGEE. This CDR3 is 13 amino acids long.